The table lists the clone carrying this T cell receptor (beta chain) with many counts. Its antigen is unknown. This sample stems from a study of human T cells and chemical hapten exposure. Findings and limits, study-wide: The formation of large CDR3 similarity clusters by expanded TCRs significantly exceeded that of controls.

TCRdb recomputed calls from the RACE reads with MiXCR, one row per CDR3 protein. The table shows 60,000 to 75,000 distinct CDR3 sequences, with around 6.6% occurring only once. Described time point: pre-sensitization, week 0. As for treatment: therapeutic diphenylcyclopropenone sensitization with weekly scalp DPC. The specimen was whole blood, collected in connection with sensitization to the hapten diphenylcyclopropenone (DPC). The receptor comes from a woman between 25 and 40 years old with alopecia areata. Some clones in this sample may be carry-over from other donors' samples.

In DNA, the CDR3 is TGCGCCAGCAGCCAAGCAGGATTTAACACTGAAGCTTTCTTT. Residues: CASSQAGFNTEAFF. This chain connects TRBV5-1 to TRBJ1-1; D is ambiguous. CDR3 length: 14 residues. Trimming cost V 4 bases and J 2 bases, with 12 bases left between them. Germline V gives CDR1 SGHRS, CDR2 YFSETQ.